The present TCR beta chain was sequenced within a study of long-term antiretroviral therapy in people with HIV. The J segment lost 2 bases and the V segment lost 0 bases, leaving 5 bases of the junction unmatched. Per germline, CDR1 MGHRA and CDR2 YSYEKL. The CDR3 has 16 amino acids. Samples were assayed with immunoSEQ v3.0 at survey level. Clones were read by immunoSEQ multiplex PCR, and TCRdb kept only the in-frame ones, dropping some. This sample has 25,000 to 30,000 clones, with more than 80% found just once. Points on this clone: Its antigen is still unknown.

Overall study results and limits: Older ART regimens may have been in use when blood was drawn between about 2004 and 2017.

This specimen consisted of unsorted PBMCs, obtained 5 to 5.5 years after starting antiretroviral therapy. V usage is TRBV4-1 and J usage is TRBJ2-7; TRBD2 aligns across 9 bases. This TCR came from a woman in her 40s with HIV. CDR3 sequence (DNA): TGCGCCAGCAGCCAAGATCGGGCTAGCGGGACCTACGAGCAGTACTTC. This encodes CASSQDRASGTYEQYF.